The entry below describes one T cell receptor beta chain. Antigen specificity is unknown. The data were obtained in a study of T-cell memory formation after mild COVID-19. TCR alpha and TCR beta cDNA libraries carrying sample barcodes and UMIs came from 5'RACE with constant-segment primers. TCRdb re-derived calls from the 5' RACE reads in MiXCR, one entry per CDR3 protein. The sample records some 100,000 distinct CDR3 sequences, over 8.5% being singletons. Study outcomes and limitations: The CD4+ clones that contracted clustered mainly within CM and EM, and the CD8+ clones concentrated in EMRA.

The sample comprised PBMCs or a T cell subset sorted from them (not recorded which). The sequence was collected from a man aged 18-30 years who had mild COVID-19 (a few samples of this study predate the infection). Cell type and time point are not known.

This CDR3 is CSKDNLYGYTF. The CDR3 DNA reads TGCAGTAAGGACAACCTCTATGGCTACACCTTC. The chain joins TRBV20-1 to TRBJ1-2; perhaps TRBD1 as D (5 bases). Germline V gene data show CDR1 as DFQATT and CDR2 as SNEGSKA (reference sequence). The CDR3 is 11 amino acids. V lost 8 bases, J lost 4 bases, and 11 bases lay in between.